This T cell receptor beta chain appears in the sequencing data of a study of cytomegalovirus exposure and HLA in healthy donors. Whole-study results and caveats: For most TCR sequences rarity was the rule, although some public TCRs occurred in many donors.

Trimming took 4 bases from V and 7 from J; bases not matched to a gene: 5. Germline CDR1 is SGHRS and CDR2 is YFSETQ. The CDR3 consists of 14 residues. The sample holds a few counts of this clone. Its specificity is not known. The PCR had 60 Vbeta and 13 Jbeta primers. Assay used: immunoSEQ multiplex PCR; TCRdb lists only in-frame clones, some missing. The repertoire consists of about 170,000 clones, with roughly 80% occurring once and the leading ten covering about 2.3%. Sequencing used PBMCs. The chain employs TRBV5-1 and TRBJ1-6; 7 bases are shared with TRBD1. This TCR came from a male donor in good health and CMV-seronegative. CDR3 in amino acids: CASSPGQTNSPLHF. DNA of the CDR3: TGCGCCAGCAGCCCGGGACAGACCAATTCACCCCTCCACTTT.